The 3 T cell receptor beta chains below were found in one sample sequenced in a study of OX40 agonist ivuxolimab in advanced cancers. Method: immunoSEQ multiplex PCR; TCRdb's copy keeps in-frame clones and lacks some. Here the sample spans 80,000 to 100,000 clones, around 91% being singletons. Source: CD4+ or CD8+ T cells sorted from blood, taken in a trial of the OX40 agonist ivuxolimab. The source of these receptors is an adult with an advanced solid tumor such as melanoma, head and neck, liver or kidney cancer.

This chain joins TRBV4-3 and TRBJ1-2; 7 bases align to TRBD1. The junction had 6 bases not matched to a gene; V was cut back by 0 bases and J by 8 bases. There are 14 residues in the CDR3. CDR1 and CDR2 (germline): LGHNA, YSLEER. The CDR3 reads CASSQDMTGQGYTF. DNA of the CDR3: TGCGCCAGCAGCCAAGATATGACAGGGCAGGGCTACACCTTC.

The V gene is TRBV14, the J gene TRBJ1-4, with D tentatively TRBD1 (6 bases). The CDR3 is 15 residues long. The germline V and J ends were trimmed by 4 bases and 3 bases, with 12 bases remaining between them. Germline CDR1 and CDR2: SGHDN and FVKESK. CDR3 sequence (DNA): TGTGCCAGCAGCCTAGTCAGGGGACCTAATGAAAAACTGTTTTTT. Encoded protein: CASSLVRGPNEKLFF.

This chain links TRBV6-6 with TRBJ1-2, with 8 bases identical to TRBD1. The V and J ends lost 5 bases and 1 base, in that order; junction bases with no gene match: 6. The germline gives CDR1 MNHNY, CDR2 SVGAGI (reference sequence). The CDR3 covers 15 residues. CDR3 bases: TGTGCCAGCAGTGTCACAGGGGGTCTTAACTATGGCTACACCTTC. Translated: CASSVTGGLNYGYTF.